This T cell receptor beta chain was sequenced in a study of blood T cells in healthy people across ages. Primed by a sample-barcoded 5' primer and a J-beta primer mix, a second PCR proceeded for about 6 to 11 cycles. Template switching added a 12-random-nucleotide identifier to every cDNA molecule. TCRdb fed the 5' RACE reads into MiXCR, producing one record per CDR3 protein. The sample consists of 700,000 to 850,000 distinct CDR3 sequences, less than 70% of them appearing once. This clonotype was found a few times. Antigen unknown. The CDR3 sequence is 16 residues long. The germline CDR1 and CDR2 sequences are SGDLS and YYNGEE. Trimming stripped 0 bases from V and 0 bases from J, with 12 bases between. The study's findings and limits: Observed TCR beta diversity per million T cells went down as age went up. This fall followed a roughly linear course with age. In long-lived donors, naive CD4+ cell counts and diversity exceeded those of aged donors.

Isolation per sample recovered at least 6 million PBMCs. The clonotype originates from a man older than 75 in good health. The chain links TRBV9 to TRBJ1-1; possible D gene TRBD1, 6 bases. The sample was blood. CDR3 DNA sequence: TGTGCCAGCAGCGTAGGGGGGACACAGGTGAACACTGAAGCTTTCTTT. Protein product: CASSVGGTQVNTEAFF.